These 16 T cell receptor beta chains share one sample of origin, sequenced in a study of beta chain features in type 1 diabetes. Reverse transcription of all isolated RNA meant that expressed TCRB transcripts were sequenced. Assay used: immunoSEQ multiplex PCR; TCRdb lists only in-frame clones, some missing. The data show about 150,000 clones, with 7% to 10% seen just once and 0.68% held by the top ten. Sequencing input: central memory CD4+ T cells from blood. These receptors were taken from a young man in good health.

The rearrangement links TRBV28 to TRBJ2-2, with TRBD1 matching over 9 bases. J gave up 6 bases and V 7 bases, and 9 bases lay outside the gene matches. This CDR3 is 15 amino acids long. In germline, CDR1 is MDHEN, CDR2 SYDVKM. The chain's CDR3 is CASTIPGQGPGELFF. For the CDR3, the DNA is TGTGCCAGCACCATTCCGGGACAGGGTCCCGGGGAGCTGTTTTTT.

This clone was detected a few times. The V and J genes are TRBV9 and TRBJ1-1; a possible D gene is TRBD1 (6 bases). Germline lookup yields CDR1 SGDLS and CDR2 YYNGEE. The CDR3 extends over 15 amino acids. With 3 bases removed from V and 4 bases from J, the gap between germline ends came to 16 bases. The CDR3 loop reads CASSANQGRATEAFF. The DNA of the CDR3 is TGTGCCAGCAGCGCGAACCAGGGGCGGGCCACTGAAGCTTTCTTT. The full variable domain, its missing parts supplied by reference TRBV9 and TRBJ1-1, is DSGVTQTPKHLITATGQRVTLRCSPRSGDLSVYWYQQSLDQGLQFLIQYYNGEERAKGNILERFSAQQFPDLHSELNLSSLELGDSALYFCASSANQGRATEAFFGQGTRLTVV.

The chain uses TRBV5-1 and TRBJ2-5, with 8 bases identical to TRBD1. The trim removed 4 bases at V and 1 base at J, leaving 3 bases unmatched. Germline values: CDR1 SGHRS, CDR2 YFSETQ. This CDR3 region has 14 residues. This CDR3 reads CASSPGTGQETQYF. CDR3 bases: TGCGCCAGCAGCCCCGGGACAGGCCAAGAGACCCAGTACTTC.

The chain carries TRBV5-1 and TRBJ2-1; TRBD2 might be the D (5 bases). Germline values: CDR1 SGHRS, CDR2 YFSETQ. V was shortened by 0 bases and J by 0 bases, with 13 bases between the two germline ends. The CDR3 loop spans 17 amino acids. In DNA form, the CDR3 reads TGCGCCAGCAGCTTGGTGCCTAGCAGAGACTCCTACAATGAGCAGTTCTTC. Encoded protein: CASSLVPSRDSYNEQFF.

V usage is TRBV7-8 and J usage is TRBJ1-6, with D hard to call. V lost 5 bases to trimming and J lost 6 bases, with 11 bases between them. The germline CDR1 and CDR2 sequences are SGHVS and FQNEAQ. The CDR3 spans 14 residues. CDR3: CASSVGQFNSPLHF. The CDR3, as DNA: TGTGCCAGCAGCGTGGGCCAGTTTAATTCACCCCTCCACTTT.

The chain combines TRBV9 with TRBJ2-1, with a weak D call TRBD1 (6 bases). The germline V gene has CDR1 SGDLS and CDR2 YYNGEE. The V end lost 4 bases, the J end lost 3 bases, and 11 bases lay between the germline ends. The CDR3 sequence is 14 residues long. The CDR3 loop reads CASSPMTGYNEQFF. For the CDR3, the DNA is TGTGCCAGCAGCCCGATGACAGGCTACAATGAGCAGTTCTTC.

The V and J genes are TRBV28 and TRBJ2-7; D uncertain. Trimming shortened V by 8 bases and J by 3 bases, and 14 bases separated the two germline ends. There are 13 residues in the CDR3. Germline-derived CDR1 and CDR2 are MDHEN and SYDVKM. In DNA form, the CDR3 reads TGTGCCAGCGAATCGCCAGTCCTCTACGAGCAGTACTTC. This translates into CASESPVLYEQYF.

The chain combines TRBV6-1 with TRBJ1-5, with D possibly TRBD1 on 5 matching bases. The germline V gene encodes CDR1 MNHNS and CDR2 SASEGT. Trimming took off 7 bases at V and 2 bases at J, with 15 bases between the two ends. The CDR3 length is 15 residues. CDR3 nucleotides: TGTGCCAGCAACCAGCCGACAGTTGGCAATCAGCCCCAGCATTTT. It specifies CASNQPTVGNQPQHF.

V and J are TRBV30 and TRBJ1-5; 8 bases map to TRBD1. Looked up from germline, CDR1 is GTSNPN and CDR2 is SVGIG (reference sequence). The V and J ends lost 3 bases and 5 bases, in that order; junction bases with no gene match: 3. The CDR3 consists of 13 residues. CDR3 sequence: CAWRQGADQPQHF. The CDR3 DNA reads as TGTGCCTGGAGGCAGGGGGCTGATCAGCCCCAGCATTTT.

The chain couples TRBV7-2 to TRBJ2-1, with 13 bases matching TRBD2. J was trimmed by 9 bases and V by 7 bases; bases with no gene match: 9. This CDR3 region has 15 residues. Germline V lookup: CDR1 SGHTA, CDR2 FQGNSA. DNA of the CDR3: TGTGCCAGCACCACCACTAGCGGGGGGGCTATTGAGCAGTTCTTC. This encodes CASTTTSGGAIEQFF.

There are a few counts of this clone. This sequence joins TRBV15 and TRBJ2-3; TRBD2 is a possible D gene (6 bases). V was trimmed by 9 bases and J by 3 bases, leaving 16 bases between them. The CDR3 spans 14 residues. Per the germline V gene, CDR1 is LNHNV and CDR2 is YYDKDF (reference sequence). The CDR3 protein is CATRPGLETDTQYF. The CDR3 DNA reads as TGTGCCACTCGTCCGGGACTGGAAACAGATACGCAGTATTTT.

This clone was seen at least ten times. The gene calls are TRBV10-3 and TRBJ1-1, with D hard to call. The germline gives CDR1 ENHRY, CDR2 SYGVKD. The CDR3 covers 15 residues. The V gene lost 2 bases and the J gene lost 7 bases, with 17 bases spanning the gap. In nucleotides, the CDR3 is TGTGCCATCAGTGAGCTGGCAGAGGAGAATAGTGAAGCTTTCTTT. This codes for CAISELAEENSEAFF.

The chain has TRBV5-1 and TRBJ1-2; no clear D. V lost 5 bases and J 2 bases, leaving 10 bases between the germline ends. Germline V CDR1 and CDR2: SGHRS, YFSETQ. This CDR3 is built from 13 residues. The CDR3 DNA reads as TGCGCCAGCAGTATCGACATAAACTATGGCTACACCTTC. Translated, it gives CASSIDINYGYTF.

The chain has TRBV5-6 and TRBJ2-2, with D tentatively TRBD1 (7 bases). Germline V gene lookup returns CDR1 SGHDT and CDR2 YYEEEE. This CDR3 comprises 16 residues. V was cut by 0 bases and J by 3 bases, with 12 bases left in between. CDR3 nucleotides: TGTGCCAGCAGCTTGGGCCTCAGGGGGGACACCGGGGAGCTGTTTTTT. It specifies CASSLGLRGDTGELFF. Looking up the rest from reference TRBV5-6 and TRBJ2-2 gives the full variable domain: DAGVTQSPTHLIKTRGQQVTLRCSPKSGHDTVSWYQQALGQGPQFIFQYYEEEERQRGNFPDRFSGHQFPNYSSELNVNALLLGDSALYLCASSLGLRGDTGELFFGEGSRLTVL.

This clone came up a few times. As DNA, the CDR3 is TGCGCCAGCAGCCAAGATGTGGGACAGGGGCGCGGCTACACCTTC. This translates into CASSQDVGQGRGYTF. The chain recombines TRBV4-3 with TRBJ1-2; 10 bases are shared with TRBD1. With V trimmed by 0 bases and J by 8 bases, 6 bases remained unmatched. Germline V gene sequence: CDR1 LGHNA, CDR2 YSLEER. The CDR3 length is 15 residues.

In nucleotides, the CDR3 is TGTGCCAGCAGGAATGGACAGTTTAATGAGCAGTTCTTC. Protein product: CASRNGQFNEQFF. The V call is TRBV11-1, the J call TRBJ2-1; D perhaps matches TRBD1 (6 bases). Trimming shortened V by 6 bases and J by 7 bases, and 13 bases separated the two germline ends. The CDR3 totals 13 residues. CDR1 is SGHAT, CDR2 FQDESV, per germline (reference sequence).